This T cell receptor (beta chain) emerged from a study of blood T cell repertoires in COVID-19. The germline CDR1 and CDR2 sequences are LGHDT and YNNKEL (reference sequence). Unmatched junction bases numbered 9, after V lost 4 bases and J lost 12 bases. The CDR3 has 13 residues. Authors' data handling: Amplification of reference gene primers provided the estimated nucleated cell counts. Data came from immunoSEQ multiplex PCR; TCRdb stores just in-frame clones and leaves some out. V and J calls plus clone size are reproduced from that table; the DNA served to infer D and trimming. The sample shows 200,000 to 300,000 clones, about 90% of them seen only once.

This chain links TRBV3-1 (or the pseudogene TRBV3-2) with TRBJ1-3, with TRBD1 matching over 7 bases. The sequenced sample was peripheral blood. The source is a woman between 40 and 50 years old with acute or convalescent COVID-19. The CDR3 region has the DNA TGTGCCAGCAGCCTCCCAACAGGGGCCGGCATATATTTT. Protein sequence: CASSLPTGAGIYF.